Sequencing of this T cell receptor (beta chain) was carried out in a study of T cell responses to AZD1222 COVID-19 vaccine. Study context: Pooling was applied to second doses at about 4 or about 12 weeks.

Method: immunoSEQ multiplex PCR; TCRdb's copy keeps in-frame clones and lacks some. The table includes 120,000 or so clones, about 88% detected once. Findings and caveats of the study: Females outnumbered males among donors, who were mostly white British; clonal diversity was possibly underestimated. Elevations in Spike-specific TCR breadth and depth followed administration of two AZD1222 doses.

Concerning this clone itself: Its target is unknown.

From germline, CDR1 is SGHRS and CDR2 YFSETQ. This CDR3 comprises 14 residues. The V segment lost 0 bases and the J segment 7 bases; nucleotides outside the gene matches: 7. The source material was peripheral blood, sampled on day 0 of AZD1222 vaccination. The clonotype was recovered from an adult in good health. V and J are TRBV5-1 and TRBJ2-7; the match to TRBD2 covers 7 bases. CDR3 in DNA: TGCGCCAGCAGCTTGGCCGGGTCGGGGGGTGAGCAGTACTTC. Its protein is CASSLAGSGGEQYF.